The rows below give T cell receptor beta chains drawn from one sample of a study of post-analysis software for immune sequencing data. From the PCR reads, TCRdb called clonotypes with MiXCR, one entry per CDR3 protein. The top ten hold approximately 0.6% of the sample, which has roughly 730,000 distinct CDR3 sequences, less than 35% seen once. Sequencing was performed on blood. These receptors originate from a girl aged 10 to 17 with multiple sclerosis. Each CDR3 is given with its conserved first and last residue. A D gene is named only where the DNA matches it firmly. Part of the rows lack a size; the others show once, few, many or a class for expanded clones.

size	D	V	J	DNA	CDR3
few	TRBD2	TRBV29-1	TRBJ2-2	TGCAGCGTGCAGCGGGGGGATACATCGAACACCGGGGAGCTGTTTTTT	CSVQRGDTSNTGELFF
NA	TRBD1	TRBV7-2	TRBJ2-7	TGTGCCAGCAGCTTCCTCGGGACAGGGGGTAGTAGAGAGCAGTACTTC	CASSFLGTGGSREQYF
few	TRBD1	TRBV4-1	TRBJ1-1	TGCGCCAGCAGCCAGAGGACAGGGGCGAACACTGAAGCTTTCTTT	CASSQRTGANTEAFF
few	TRBD2	TRBV6-5	TRBJ2-3	TGTGCCAGCAGCCCCACCCCTAGCGGGGGGGGCGATACGCAGTATTTT	CASSPTPSGGGDTQYF
NA	NA	TRBV10-3	TRBJ1-1	TGTGCCATCAGTGAGTCCCGGACAGTCACTGAAGCTTTCTTT	CAISESRTVTEAFF
NA	TRBD2	TRBV2	TRBJ2-7	TGTGCCAGCAGTCCAGGACTAGTGGTGGGCGAAAACTACGAGCAGTACTTC	CASSPGLVVGENYEQYF
NA	NA	TRBV6-1	TRBJ2-1	TGTGCCAGCAGTGAACAGGGTCCTACCTACAATGAGCAGTTCTTC	CASSEQGPTYNEQFF
NA	NA	TRBV7-8	TRBJ1-1	TGTGCCAGCAGCTTAACTGGGGAGAGGAGAGTCGCTTTCTTT	CASSLTGERRVAFF
NA	NA	TRBV5-1	TRBJ1-4	TGCGCCAGCAGCTTGGCCACAGGAAATGAAAAACTGTTTTTT	CASSLATGNEKLFF
few	NA	TRBV12-3/TRBV12-4	TRBJ2-7	TGTGCCAGCCACCGAGGAGGGGGTCCCTACTACGAGCAGTACTTC	CASHRGGGPYYEQYF
few	NA	TRBV5-5	TRBJ1-1	TGTGCCAGCAGCTTGGAGGGGCGGGGGAACACTGAAGCTTTCTTT	CASSLEGRGNTEAFF
NA	NA	TRBV24-1	TRBJ2-1	TGTGCCACCAGTGATTTACTGGGTAATGAGCAGTTCTTC	CATSDLLGNEQFF
few	NA	TRBV7-9	TRBJ2-7	TGTGCCAGCAGCTTAAGGGGTGGACATCATAACATCTACGAGCAGTACTTC	CASSLRGGHHNIYEQYF
NA	TRBD1	TRBV10-3	TRBJ2-5	TGTGCCATCACCTCGGGACAGGGAGAGACCCAGTACTTC	CAITSGQGETQYF
NA	TRBD1	TRBV28	TRBJ1-5	TGTGCCAGCAAACTCCAGGGGGATCAGCCCCAGCATTTT	CASKLQGDQPQHF
NA	TRBD2	TRBV7-2	TRBJ2-1	TGTGCCAGCAGCAAAGGGACTAGCGGGAGGGGCATTGGTGAGCAGTTCTTC	CASSKGTSGRGIGEQFF
NA	NA	TRBV7-9	TRBJ2-3	TGTGCCAGCATAAGAAACACAGATACGCAGTATTTT	CASIRNTDTQYF
few	NA	TRBV7-9	TRBJ1-5	TGTGCCAGCAGCTCGGGGGGCGGGGGTCAGCCCCAGCATTTT	CASSSGGGGQPQHF
few	NA	TRBV7-8	TRBJ2-2	TGTGCCACCACCGACAGGTTGGGCACCGGGGAGCTGTTTTTT	CATTDRLGTGELFF
few	NA	TRBV29-1	TRBJ2-7	TGCAGCGTTGAAGATGGGCGGGCCGGGATCTACGAGCAGTACTTC	CSVEDGRAGIYEQYF
NA	NA	TRBV7-2	TRBJ1-5	TGTGCCAGCAGACAAAGCACAGGTCGCAATCAGCCCCAGCATTTT	CASRQSTGRNQPQHF
NA	TRBD2	TRBV5-5	TRBJ2-1	TGTGCCAGCAGCTTGGGTAGCGGGGGGCCACGCTCCTACAATGAGCAGTTCTTC	CASSLGSGGPRSYNEQFF
NA	NA	TRBV28	TRBJ2-7	TGTGCCAGCAGCCCGAGGGCGGCAGGTGCACAATACGAGCAGTACTTC	CASSPRAAGAQYEQYF
few	NA	TRBV2	TRBJ2-5	TGTGCCAGCAAGAGGGGGAGGAGGGCTCTAGAGGAGACCCAGTACTTC	CASKRGRRALEETQYF
NA	NA	TRBV28	TRBJ2-7	TGTGCCAGCAGTTTTGAGCAGTTGACCTACGAGCAGTACTTC	CASSFEQLTYEQYF
NA	TRBD2	TRBV20-1	TRBJ2-7	TGCAGTGCTGGGGGACTAGCCAACGAGCAGTACTTC	CSAGGLANEQYF
few	NA	TRBV6-6	TRBJ1-4	TGTGCCAGCAGGCCCCCGGACGGTCAAGCCAAACTGTTTTTT	CASRPPDGQAKLFF
NA	TRBD2	TRBV28	TRBJ2-3	TGTGCCAGCAGCGGGACTAGCGGAACTAGCACAGATACGCAGTATTTT	CASSGTSGTSTDTQYF
many	NA	TRBV29-1	TRBJ2-5	TGCAGCGTGCAGGACCAAGAGACCCAGTACTTC	CSVQDQETQYF
NA	NA	TRBV12-3/TRBV12-4	TRBJ2-7	TGTGCCAGCAGTCCCCAGGAATCCTACGAGCAGTACTTC	CASSPQESYEQYF
once	NA	TRBV9	TRBJ1-1	TGTGCCAGCAGCGTAGGATCTACGTTTAACACTGAAGCTTTCTTT	CASSVGSTFNTEAFF
NA	TRBD1	TRBV6-1	TRBJ2-5	TGTGCCAGCAGTCCCGGATACCCGGGACAGGGTAAAGAGACCCAGTACTTC	CASSPGYPGQGKETQYF
few	NA	TRBV27	TRBJ2-5	TGTGCCAGCAGTCCGCGAAGGGCCAAATACCAAGAGACCCAGTACTTC	CASSPRRAKYQETQYF
NA	NA	TRBV12-3/TRBV12-4	TRBJ2-3	TGTGCCAGCAGTCGCTCTTTTACAGATACGCAGTATTTT	CASSRSFTDTQYF
few	TRBD2	TRBV28	TRBJ2-5	TGTGCCAGCAGTCAGGCGCTAGCGGGAGTAGGAGAGACCCAGTACTTC	CASSQALAGVGETQYF
NA	NA	TRBV21-1	TRBJ1-1	TGTGCCAGCAGCGGGAGTGACACTGAAGCTTTCTTT	CASSGSDTEAFF
NA	TRBD1	TRBV29-1	TRBJ1-1	TGCAGCGGACAGGGGGATAGGCGTACTGAAGCTTTCTTT	CSGQGDRRTEAFF
few	NA	TRBV9	TRBJ2-1	TGTGCCAGCAGCGTAGTGCCGGGGACTCAGAATGAGCAGTTCTTC	CASSVVPGTQNEQFF
few	TRBD1	TRBV12-3/TRBV12-4	TRBJ2-1	TGTGCCAGCAGTTTCCGGGACAGCCTCAATGAGCAGTTCTTC	CASSFRDSLNEQFF
NA	NA	TRBV7-2	TRBJ2-5	TGTGCCAGCAGCCTACGGGGGGCGACGGTCCCGAAAGAGCAGTACTTC	CASSLRGATVPKEQYF